The 30 T cell receptor beta chains listed next were all sequenced from one sample in a study of T cell responses to AZD1222 COVID-19 vaccine. Repertoires were generated with immunoSEQ multiplex PCR, while TCRdb's copy carries only in-frame clones and drops some. Of 55,000 to 90,000 clones listed, over 80% are singletons. This specimen consisted of peripheral blood, obtained on day 0 of AZD1222 vaccination. These receptors were obtained from an adult in good health.

This clone was seen once. The chain has TRBV23-1 and TRBJ2-5; D possibly uses TRBD1 or TRBD2 (5 bases each). TRBV23-1 is designated an ORF whose function remains uncertain. V was trimmed by 3 bases and J by 5 bases, leaving 22 bases between them. The length of the CDR3 is 17 residues. The CDR3 sequence is CASSQYGDGYPGETQYF. The CDR3 DNA reads TGCGCCAGCAGTCAGTATGGGGACGGCTATCCAGGGGAGACCCAGTACTTC.

The chain couples TRBV19 to TRBJ1-2; tentatively, D is TRBD1 (6 bases). V was cut by 6 bases and J by 5 bases, with 22 bases left in between. Germline lookup yields CDR1 LNHDA and CDR2 SQIVND (reference sequence). This CDR3 spans 16 amino acids. For the CDR3, the DNA is TGTGCCAGTAGAAAGTCAGGGGCTCTTGGCTGGTATGGCTACACCTTC. Protein sequence: CASRKSGALGWYGYTF. The full variable domain, its missing parts supplied by reference TRBV19 and TRBJ1-2, is DGGITQSPKYLFRKEGQNVTLSCEQNLNHDAMYWYRQDPGQGLRLIYYSQIVNDFQKGDIAEGYSVSREKKESFPLTVTSAQKNPTAFYLCASRKSGALGWYGYTFGSGTRLTVV.

This chain links TRBV4-1 with TRBJ2-5; TRBD1 matches at 8 bases. The CDR3 length is 15 residues. Unmatched junction bases numbered 5, after V lost 4 bases and J lost 1 base. Germline V lookup: CDR1 MGHRA, CDR2 YSYEKL. In DNA, the CDR3 is TGCGCCAGCAGCCCATTAGGACAGGGCCAAGAGACCCAGTACTTC. As protein: CASSPLGQGQETQYF.

The CDR3 spells CASGDRARLYGYTF. The CDR3 DNA is TGTGCCAGCGGCGACCGGGCCCGTCTCTATGGCTACACCTTC. The chain uses TRBV7-2 and TRBJ1-2; no definite D call. CDR3 length: 14 amino acids. The V end was cut by 8 bases, the J end by 4 bases, with 17 bases between. Germline lookup yields CDR1 SGHTA and CDR2 FQGNSA.

The chain combines TRBV27 with TRBJ1-1; D unclear. CDR3 size: 13 residues. Trimming pared 3 bases from V and 1 base from J, leaving 6 bases between. In germline, CDR1 is MNHEY, CDR2 SMNVEV (reference sequence). This chain's CDR3 is CASSFAGNTEAFF. CDR3 DNA: TGTGCCAGCAGTTTTGCGGGGAACACTGAAGCTTTCTTT.

The CDR3 sequence: CASSRTGLNSPLHF. The CDR3 bases are TGCGCCAGCAGCCGGACAGGGTTGAATTCACCCCTCCACTTT. This chain uses TRBV4-1 with TRBJ1-6; 8 bases line up with TRBD1. The CDR3 extends over 14 amino acids. CDR1 and CDR2 from the germline V gene are MGHRA and YSYEKL. J was trimmed by 7 bases and V by 4 bases; bases with no gene match: 3.

The chain carries TRBV29-1 and TRBJ2-1, with 9 bases fitting TRBD1. CDR3 length: 15 amino acids. The germline CDR1 and CDR2 sequences are SQVTM and ANQGSEA. With V trimmed by 6 bases and J by 1 base, 7 bases remained unmatched. The CDR3 protein is CSVGAGTGSYNEQFF. The CDR3 region has the DNA TGCAGCGTGGGTGCCGGGACAGGGTCCTACAATGAGCAGTTCTTC.

CDR3 sequence: CASSPAGTGVGNTIYF. CDR3 coding DNA: TGTGCCAGCTCACCGGCCGGGACAGGGGTCGGAAACACCATATATTTT. The chain uses TRBV18 and TRBJ1-3; TRBD1 aligns across 10 bases. This CDR3 comprises 16 residues. The germline gives CDR1 KGHSH, CDR2 LQKENI. Germline trimming cut 3 bases from V and 4 bases from J; bases unmatched to any gene: 6.

Remarks on this clone: An end of the junction does not agree with germline; a read error may underlie this. The J gene is TRBJ2-3, the V gene TRBV7-7; D possibly uses TRBD1 or TRBD2 (5 bases each). The CDR3 extends over 15 amino acids. CDR1 is SSHAT and CDR2 is FNYEAQ in the germline V gene (reference sequence). This CDR3 is CASSLGTGSTDTQYF. The DNA for the CDR3 is TGTGCTAGCAGCTTAGGGACCGGAAGCACAGATACGCAGTATTTT.

This clone is a singleton in its sample. The rearrangement uses TRBV3-1 (or the pseudogene TRBV3-2) and TRBJ1-1; D call uncertain. The V end lost 3 bases, the J end lost 4 bases, and 12 bases lay between the germline ends. Germline lookup yields CDR1 LGHDT and CDR2 YNNKEL (reference sequence). This CDR3 is 14 amino acids long. In DNA, the CDR3 is TGTGCCAGCAGCCACGGTAGAGTCCTCACTGAAGCTTTCTTT. It encodes CASSHGRVLTEAFF.

The chain joins TRBV29-1 to TRBJ1-1, with TRBD1 as a possible D gene (5 bases). Per the germline V gene, CDR1 is SQVTM and CDR2 is ANQGSEA. With 6 bases removed from V and 0 bases from J, the gap between germline ends came to 11 bases. The CDR3 sequence is 13 residues long. CDR3 loop: CSVQKTVNTEAFF. For the CDR3, the DNA is TGCAGCGTACAAAAGACAGTGAACACTGAAGCTTTCTTT.

This clone occurred once. V gene TRBV6-5 combines with J gene TRBJ1-2; the D is unclear. V lost 2 bases, J lost 9 bases, and 16 bases lay in between. Looked up from germline, CDR1 is MNHEY and CDR2 is SVGAGI. The CDR3 totals 14 residues. The DNA for the CDR3 is TGTGCCAGCAGTTACCAATTAGGAGGGTCTAGCTACACCTTC. It codes for CASSYQLGGSSYTF.

The V call is TRBV10-3, the J call TRBJ2-7, with D perhaps being TRBD1 or TRBD2 (5 bases each). Germline lookup yields CDR1 ENHRY and CDR2 SYGVKD. The length of the CDR3 is 14 residues. V shed 5 bases and J shed 5 bases, with 16 bases lying between them. CDR3 bases: TGTGCCATCAGTCCCTCCGGGGCAGGGCACGAGCAGTACTTC. It is translated as CAISPSGAGHEQYF.

CDR3 sequence reads: CAISAGQGNTEAFF. The CDR3 DNA follows: TGTGCCATCAGTGCCGGACAGGGTAACACTGAAGCTTTCTTT. The rearrangement joins TRBV10-3 to TRBJ1-1, with TRBD1 identical over 8 bases. Germline assignment: CDR1 ENHRY and CDR2 SYGVKD. V lost 4 bases to trimming and J lost 2 bases; unmatched junction nucleotides: 3. The CDR3 is 14 amino acids.

This clone is medium-sized (0.01 to 0.1%) by share. The sample holds other DNA sequences that translate to the same CDR3. The J gene is TRBJ1-2, the V gene TRBV9; D may be TRBD1 (5 bases). The CDR3 totals 14 residues. The V and J ends lost 0 bases and 5 bases respectively, with 11 bases between them. The V gene's germline CDR1 is SGDLS and CDR2 YYNGEE. CDR3 region: CASSVDPEGYGYTF. The CDR3 DNA is TGTGCCAGCAGCGTAGACCCGGAGGGGTATGGCTACACCTTC.

This clone has just a few counts. The genes are TRBV5-6 and TRBJ2-7; D remains unclear. In germline, CDR1 is SGHDT, CDR2 YYEEEE. The ends were cut back, 2 bases at V and 0 bases at J, with 15 bases in the middle. This CDR3 region has 16 residues. Here the CDR3 DNA reads TGTGCCAGCAGCTTACTGGTCGGGCAGGACTCCTACGAGCAGTACTTC. Amino acid sequence: CASSLLVGQDSYEQYF.

The V and J genes are TRBV18 and TRBJ1-1; perhaps TRBD1 as D (5 bases). CDR1 is KGHSH and CDR2 is LQKENI in the germline V gene. With 3 bases removed from V and 5 bases from J, the gap between germline ends came to 10 bases. The CDR3 contains 13 residues. The chain's CDR3 is CASSPNQGTEAFF. CDR3 DNA sequence: TGTGCCAGCTCACCTAACCAGGGAACTGAAGCTTTCTTT. The full variable domain, its missing parts supplied by reference TRBV18 and TRBJ1-1, is NAGVMQNPRHLVRRRGQEARLRCSPMKGHSHVYWYRQLPEEGLKFMVYLQKENIIDESGMPKERFSAEFPKEGPSILRIQQVVRGDSAAYFCASSPNQGTEAFFGQGTRLTVV.

This clone was observed a handful of times. The chain recombines TRBV7-2 with TRBJ2-7, with D possibly called TRBD1 or TRBD2 (6 bases each). V was cut by 6 bases and J by 0 bases, with 12 bases left in between. Germline CDR1 reads SGHTA; CDR2 reads FQGNSA. This CDR3 contains 14 residues. The CDR3 protein is CASRLGGSSYEQYF. CDR3 coding DNA: TGTGCCAGCAGGCTAGGGGGGTCCTCCTACGAGCAGTACTTC.

The chain has TRBV28 and TRBJ1-4; D is undetermined. CDR3 length equals 13 residues. The germline V and J ends were trimmed by 6 bases and 10 bases, with 15 bases remaining between them. Germline CDR1 is MDHEN and CDR2 is SYDVKM. CDR3 nucleotides: TGTGCCAGCAGGCCCCTCCAGTTTGGAAAACTGTTTTTT. It codes for CASRPLQFGKLFF.

J is TRBJ1-2 and V is TRBV9; 8 bases are a match to TRBD1. From germline, CDR1 is SGDLS and CDR2 YYNGEE. The J segment lost 5 bases and the V segment lost 4 bases, leaving 7 bases of the junction unmatched. This CDR3 has 14 amino acids. As DNA, the CDR3 is TGTGCCAGCAGCCCTGGACAGGGTCCTTATGGCTACACCTTC. Protein: CASSPGQGPYGYTF.

V is TRBV30 and J is TRBJ2-2; D is perhaps TRBD1 (6 bases). Germline assignment: CDR1 GTSNPN and CDR2 SVGIG (reference sequence). Trimming left V 2 bases short and J 2 bases short, with 12 bases between. The CDR3 has 15 amino acids. This CDR3 reads CAWSSLGANTGELFF. The CDR3 nucleotides read TGTGCCTGGAGTTCGCTGGGGGCAAACACCGGGGAGCTGTTTTTT.

The CDR3 region is CASSQGDNSGNTIYF. In DNA, the CDR3 is TGTGCCAGCAGCCAAGGGGACAACTCTGGAAACACCATATATTTT. The rearrangement joins TRBV4-2 to TRBJ1-3; D possibly corresponds to TRBD1 (6 bases). Germline V gives CDR1 LGHNA, CDR2 YNFKEQ. V shed 1 base and J shed 0 bases, with 7 bases lying between them. The CDR3 spans 15 residues.

The rearrangement links TRBV24-1 to TRBJ2-5; a possible D gene is TRBD1 (5 bases). Trimming cost V 5 bases and J 2 bases, with 20 bases left between them. Germline-derived CDR1 and CDR2 are KGHDR and SFDVKD. The CDR3 runs 17 residues. The CDR3 sequence: CATSGGLSYAGQETQYF. The CDR3 DNA follows: TGTGCCACCAGTGGGGGCCTGTCGTACGCAGGGCAAGAGACCCAGTACTTC.

The chain carries TRBV9 and TRBJ2-6, with 12 bases matching TRBD1. Germline V gives CDR1 SGDLS, CDR2 YYNGEE. J was trimmed by 4 bases and V by 2 bases; bases with no gene match: 10. CDR3 length: 19 amino acids. CDR3 sequence: CASSVERGTGGFGANVLTF. The DNA of the CDR3 is TGTGCCAGCAGCGTGGAGAGGGGGACAGGGGGCTTCGGGGCCAACGTCCTGACTTTC.

The rearrangement uses TRBV9 and TRBJ2-5, with D unresolved. The CDR3 runs 17 residues. From germline, CDR1 is SGDLS and CDR2 YYNGEE. V was trimmed by 5 bases and J by 1 base, leaving 21 bases between them. The DNA of the CDR3 is TGTGCCAGCAGGGAAACGGCGTGGGATAAGGTCCAAGAGACCCAGTACTTC. Translated, it gives CASRETAWDKVQETQYF.

The chain has TRBV15 and TRBJ1-2, with a possible D match to TRBD1 (6 bases). CDR3 size: 17 residues. CDR1 is LNHNV and CDR2 is YYDKDF in the germline V gene (reference sequence). The V end was cut by 1 base, the J end by 1 base, with 16 bases between. The CDR3 spells CATSRGGADRRNYGYTF. CDR3 DNA sequence: TGTGCCACCAGCAGAGGCGGAGCGGACAGACGTAACTATGGCTACACCTTC.

The chain links TRBV2 to TRBJ1-5; no clear D gene. Germline V gene lookup returns CDR1 SNHLY and CDR2 FYNNEI. V was shortened by 0 bases and J by 11 bases, with 11 bases between the two germline ends. CDR3 length: 13 residues. CDR3 loop: CASSEARGPAQHF. The CDR3 DNA follows: TGTGCCAGCAGTGAAGCCCGAGGGCCCGCCCAGCATTTT.

V and J are TRBV7-2 and TRBJ2-1, with D maybe TRBD1 (6 bases). Per the germline V gene, CDR1 is SGHTA and CDR2 is FQGNSA. CDR3 size: 14 residues. V lost 1 base and J lost 6, with 10 bases in between. The CDR3 DNA follows: TGTGCCAGCAGCTTAGGCCAGGGGTTCAATGAGCAGTTCTTC. Its translation is CASSLGQGFNEQFF.

This clone was counted only a few times. The chain uses TRBV2 and TRBJ1-2, with D possibly matching TRBD1 (5 bases). Deletions cut 7 bases from V and 4 bases from J, with 13 bases between. The CDR3 sequence is 13 residues long. Per germline, CDR1 SNHLY and CDR2 FYNNEI. The CDR3 DNA sequence: TGTGCCAGCAAGGGGTTAGGGCCCTATGGCTACACCTTC. It encodes CASKGLGPYGYTF. Based on the CDR3 plus reference TRBV2 and TRBJ1-2, the full variable domain is EPEVTQTPSHQVTQMGQEVILRCVPISNHLYFYWYRQILGQKVEFLVSFYNNEISEKSEIFDDQFSVERPDGSNFTLKIRSTKLEDSAMYFCASKGLGPYGYTFGSGTRLTVV.

The chain combines TRBV5-1 with TRBJ2-7; D is tentatively TRBD1 or TRBD2 (5 bases each). The V gene lost 1 base and the J gene lost 1 base, with 9 bases spanning the gap. Germline assignment: CDR1 SGHRS and CDR2 YFSETQ. The CDR3 is 14 residues long. The CDR3 reads CASSLWDGSYEQYF. Written as DNA, the CDR3 is TGCGCCAGCAGCTTGTGGGACGGGTCCTACGAGCAGTACTTC.